This entry describes one T cell receptor (beta chain). Antigen: not known. The record originates from a study of regulatory T cells in long-lasting Graves disease. V lost 6 bases, J lost 0 bases, and 11 bases lay in between. Germline V CDR1 and CDR2: MNHNS, SASEGT. The CDR3 extends over 15 amino acids. Stated time point: persistent/refractory GD, antithyroid drugs over 5 years with positive TRAb. With RNA extracted from PBMCs as input, the TCR library was made. Graves' disease diagnosis relied on American Thyroid Association guidelines. Study-level points and caveats: Persistent patients had more shared public clonotypes (around 3,000) than new patients (approximately 920). Persistent disease preferred TRBV28, TRBJ1-2 and TRBJ2-5. TCR diversity was lower in persistent Graves' patients than in newly diagnosed ones.

Arm-PCR with iRepertoire HTBI primers amplified the CDR3 regions for these TCR beta libraries. TCRdb fed the multiplex PCR reads into MiXCR, producing one record per CDR3 protein. The sample has roughly 400,000 distinct CDR3 sequences; roughly a fifth are singletons. The clonotype originates from a female donor with Graves disease. The material was peripheral blood mononuclear cells (PBMCs), obtained when the disease was refractory, from a patient treated with antithyroid drugs. The gene calls are TRBV6-1 and TRBJ1-4; D remains ambiguous. The DNA for the CDR3 is TGTGCCAGCAGCCCGAATTACGCAACTAATGAAAAACTGTTTTTT. Translating gives CASSPNYATNEKLFF.